The next 16 T cell receptor beta chains were all read from a single sample in a study of blood T cell repertoires in COVID-19. Generated by immunoSEQ multiplex PCR, the TCRdb table keeps only in-frame clones and is missing some. Of about 40,000 clones in the sample, roughly 81% are singletons; the top ten hold around 15%. The material sequenced was peripheral blood. All receptors come from a human donor in a cohort sampled during active COVID-19.

This clone was observed a single time. This rearrangement joins TRBV5-5 to TRBJ2-1, with 9 bases fitting TRBD1. Trimming took 5 bases from V and 4 from J; bases not matched to a gene: 7. The germline V gene encodes CDR1 SGHKS and CDR2 YYEKEE (reference sequence). This CDR3 is built from 15 residues. The CDR3 loop reads CASRNRDRAYNEQFF. Written as DNA, the CDR3 is TGTGCCAGCAGAAACCGGGACAGGGCGTACAATGAGCAGTTCTTC.

This chain joins TRBV6-5 and TRBJ2-1; 10 nucleotides align to TRBD2. Trimming at V came to 6 bases and at J to 8 bases, leaving 10 bases not matched to a gene. The CDR3 loop spans 15 amino acids. Germline CDR1 reads MNHEY; CDR2 reads SVGAGI. The CDR3 spells CASRRAGGPVDEQFF. The CDR3 nucleotides are TGTGCCAGCAGGAGAGCGGGGGGGCCGGTCGATGAGCAGTTCTTC.

The chain is built from TRBV3-1 (or the pseudogene TRBV3-2) and TRBJ1-4; 7 positions agree with TRBD1. The CDR3 runs to 16 residues. With 6 bases clipped from V and 0 bases from J, the junction kept 7 bases outside the gene matches. The V gene's germline CDR1 is LGHDT and CDR2 YNNKEL (reference sequence). The CDR3 protein is CASSRRQGSTNEKLFF. The CDR3 DNA sequence: TGTGCCAGCAGTCGCAGACAGGGTTCAACTAATGAAAAACTGTTTTTT.

This clone ranks as large. The CDR3 region has the DNA TGCGCCAGCAGTTACCCGGGACAGGGGAACACTGAAGCTTTCTTT. This sequence encodes CASSYPGQGNTEAFF. The chain couples TRBV10-2 to TRBJ1-1, with TRBD1 identical over 9 bases. This CDR3 spans 15 amino acids. V was clipped by 5 bases and J by 1 base; unmatched bases: 5. Per germline, CDR1 WSHSY and CDR2 SAAADI.

This clone is medium-sized (0.01 to 0.1%). The CDR3 loop reads CASSVETGSYNEQFF. DNA for the CDR3: TGTGCCAGCAGCGTAGAGACAGGGTCCTACAATGAGCAGTTCTTC. V and J are TRBV9 and TRBJ2-1, with TRBD1 matching over 7 bases. The CDR3 spans 15 residues. CDR1 and CDR2 (germline): SGDLS, YYNGEE. Trimming at V came to 0 bases and at J to 1 base, leaving 1 base not matched to a gene.

This chain links TRBV7-3 with TRBJ1-3; 7 nucleotides agree with TRBD1. Germline loops: CDR1 SGHTA, CDR2 FQGTGA. The CDR3 is 14 residues long. The trim removed 5 bases at V and 3 bases at J, leaving 4 bases unmatched. This chain's CDR3 is CASSPNRGGNTIYF. The CDR3 DNA reads TGTGCCAGCAGCCCGAACAGGGGTGGAAACACCATATATTTT.

J is TRBJ1-4 and V is TRBV25-1; 9 bases agree with TRBD1. Looked up from germline, CDR1 is MGHDK and CDR2 is SYGVNS. The CDR3 totals 16 residues. Trimming cost V 4 bases and J 4 bases; bases outside gene matches: 7. This chain's CDR3 is CASSATSGQGNEKLFF. In DNA form, the CDR3 reads TGTGCCAGCAGTGCGACCTCGGGACAGGGTAATGAAAAACTGTTTTTT.

The J gene is TRBJ2-7, the V gene TRBV29-1, with 12 bases fitting TRBD2. Germline lookup yields CDR1 SQVTM and CDR2 ANQGSEA. V was clipped by 3 bases and J by 4 bases; unmatched bases: 7. This CDR3 is built from 15 residues. CDR3 sequence (DNA): TGCAGCGTTGAGCTAGCGGGGGGGCGTCGGTACGAGCAGTACTTC. Translation: CSVELAGGRRYEQYF.

This clone was detected only once. The chain has TRBV3-1 (or the pseudogene TRBV3-2) and TRBJ1-6; tentatively, D is TRBD1 (5 bases). This CDR3 is 14 amino acids long. V gave up 4 bases and J gave up 7 bases, with 11 bases separating them. Germline-derived CDR1 and CDR2 are LGHDT and YNNKEL (reference sequence). The CDR3 spells CASSLQGYNSPLHF. DNA for the CDR3: TGTGCCAGCAGCCTTCAGGGTTACAATTCACCCCTCCACTTT.

The chain employs TRBV4-1 and TRBJ1-2; D gene uncertain. Germline V gene sequence: CDR1 MGHRA, CDR2 YSYEKL. Trimming removed 4 bases from V and 8 bases from J, with 11 bases in between. This CDR3 region has 12 residues. CDR3 sequence (DNA): TGCGCCAGCAGCCCCCCCGGGGAGGGCTACACCTTC. It is translated as CASSPPGEGYTF.

This sequence joins TRBV5-1 and TRBJ1-3, with 8 bases lining up with TRBD1. The CDR3 has 15 residues. The junction had 6 bases not matched to a gene; V was cut back by 4 bases and J by 3 bases. Germline V gene sequence: CDR1 SGHRS, CDR2 YFSETQ. The CDR3 DNA is TGCGCCAGCAGCATGGACAGGGTATTTGGAAACACCATATATTTT. Protein sequence: CASSMDRVFGNTIYF.

Concerning this clone: The same CDR3 is also encoded by other DNA sequences in this sample. This chain uses TRBV5-1 with TRBJ2-3, with D tentatively TRBD2 (5 bases). The CDR3 sequence is 13 residues long. Looked up from germline, CDR1 is SGHRS and CDR2 is YFSETQ. Trimming removed 0 bases from V and 6 bases from J, with 8 bases in between. CDR3 in amino acids: CASSLAGEDTQYF. For the CDR3, the DNA is TGCGCCAGCAGCTTGGCCGGGGAGGATACGCAGTATTTT.

The chain couples TRBV3-1 (or the pseudogene TRBV3-2) to TRBJ2-1; 10 bases agree with TRBD2. CDR1 and CDR2 from the germline V gene are LGHDT and YNNKEL (reference sequence). The CDR3 has 15 residues. The trim removed 1 base at V and 10 bases at J, leaving 7 bases unmatched. The CDR3, as DNA: TGTGCCAGCAGCCAAGGGGTCACTAGCGGGGCGGAGCAGTTCTTC. It yields the protein CASSQGVTSGAEQFF.

The J gene is TRBJ1-1, the V gene TRBV5-4, with D unclear. CDR1 and CDR2 (germline): SGHNT, YYREEE (reference sequence). Trimming left V 0 bases short and J 2 bases short, with 14 bases between. CDR3 length: 16 amino acids. Here the CDR3 reads CASSLGGYTKNTEAFF. CDR3 sequence (DNA): TGTGCCAGCAGCTTGGGAGGGTACACCAAAAACACTGAAGCTTTCTTT. Using reference TRBV5-4 and TRBJ1-1 for the parts outside the CDR3, the full variable domain is ETGVTQSPTHLIKTRGQQVTLRCSSQSGHNTVSWYQQALGQGPQFIFQYYREEENGRGNFPPRFSGLQFPNYSSELNVNALELDDSALYLCASSLGGYTKNTEAFFGQGTRLTVV.

The chain recombines TRBV9 with TRBJ2-1; 8 positions match TRBD1. The V and J ends lost 0 bases and 4 bases, in that order; junction bases with no gene match: 6. The CDR3 sequence is 16 residues long. Germline V gives CDR1 SGDLS, CDR2 YYNGEE. The CDR3 spells CASSVGVQGVYNEQFF. In DNA, the CDR3 is TGTGCCAGCAGCGTAGGCGTACAGGGGGTGTACAATGAGCAGTTCTTC.

In its sample, this clone was seen a few times. This chain links TRBV11-1 with TRBJ1-6, with 7 bases that match TRBD1. The CDR3 consists of 15 residues. The V gene end was trimmed by 1 base and the J gene end by 9 bases; junction bases not matched to a gene: 6. Per the germline V gene, CDR1 is SGHAT and CDR2 is FQDESV (reference sequence). The CDR3 sequence: CASSLEEQGSSPLHF. The CDR3 DNA is TGTGCCAGCAGCTTAGAGGAACAGGGGAGTTCACCCCTCCACTTT.